This TCR beta chain comes out of a study of cytomegalovirus exposure and HLA in healthy donors. There are a few counts of this clone. Researchers ran the PCR with 60 Vbeta and 13 Jbeta primers. The assay was immunoSEQ multiplex PCR, and TCRdb's table has in-frame clones only and misses some. This sample yields tens of thousands of clones, of which 60% to 85% are seen a single time; around 3.3% belongs to the top ten. The sequence was collected from a man younger than 35 in good health and CMV-seronegative. Input material: PBMCs.

CDR3 protein: CASSIGNQPQHF. CDR3 DNA: TGTGCCAGTAGTATCGGCAATCAGCCCCAGCATTTT. The chain is built from TRBV19 and TRBJ1-5; D is unclear. The germline CDR1 and CDR2 sequences are LNHDA and SQIVND (reference sequence). V was clipped by 3 bases and J by 2 bases, with 2 bases between them. This CDR3 comprises 12 residues.